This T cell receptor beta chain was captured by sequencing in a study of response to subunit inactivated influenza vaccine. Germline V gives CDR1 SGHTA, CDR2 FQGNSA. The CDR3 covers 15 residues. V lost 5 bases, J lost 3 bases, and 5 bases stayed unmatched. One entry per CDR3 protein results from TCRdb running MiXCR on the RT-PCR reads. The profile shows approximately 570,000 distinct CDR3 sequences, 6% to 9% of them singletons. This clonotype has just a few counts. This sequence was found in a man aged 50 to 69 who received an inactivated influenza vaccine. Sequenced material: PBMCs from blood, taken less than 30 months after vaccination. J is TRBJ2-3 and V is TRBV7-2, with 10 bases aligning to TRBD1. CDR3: CASSTRQGATDTQYF. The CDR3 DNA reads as TGTGCCAGCAGCACACGACAGGGGGCGACAGATACGCAGTATTTT.